The 26 T cell receptor beta chains given below trace back to one sample, sequenced in a study of sequential checkpoint blockade in melanoma. Measured with immunoSEQ multiplex PCR; TCRdb has only the in-frame clones, and not every one. The sample records 7,000 to 9,500 clones, 23% being singletons. Treatment in this sample: randomized to nivolumab then ipilimumab (arm A) or the reverse (arm B). This specimen was tumor tissue (inferred from file names), taken from a patient given nivolumab and ipilimumab in sequence. These receptors were collected from a human donor with melanoma.

The chain couples TRBV10-2 to TRBJ2-5; a weak D match, TRBD2 (5 bases). Germline CDR1 and CDR2: WSHSY and SAAADI. The ends were cut back, 2 bases at V and 4 bases at J, with 8 bases in the middle. This CDR3 contains 13 residues. The chain's CDR3 is CASSEQRLETQYF. The CDR3 region has the DNA TGCGCCAGCAGTGAGCAGCGGTTAGAGACCCAGTACTTC.

Turning to this clone: One end of the junction fails to match germline, which may point to a read error. The chain has TRBV11-3 and TRBJ2-5; 13 bases are a match to TRBD2. CDR1 SGHNT and CDR2 YENEEA come from the germline V gene. The CDR3 consists of 16 residues. The CDR3 region has the DNA TGTGCCAGCAGCTTATTGGGGGGTACTAGCGGGAGGGCCCCTAACTTC. It translates to CASSLLGGTSGRAPNF.

The chain carries TRBV18 and TRBJ2-2; 7 nucleotides match TRBD2. The CDR3 is 15 amino acids. In germline, CDR1 is KGHSH, CDR2 LQKENI. The ends lost 5 bases at V and 2 bases at J; junction bases unmatched: 5. CDR3 DNA: TGTGCCAGCTCAAGGGACTATGCTAACACCGGGGAGCTGTTTTTT. This gives the protein CASSRDYANTGELFF.

The gene calls are TRBV11-3 and TRBJ2-1; D ambiguous. Germline loops: CDR1 SGHNT, CDR2 YENEEA. The CDR3 has 15 amino acids. The V end was cut by 2 bases, the J end by 7 bases, with 15 bases between. The CDR3 spells CASSLNPFSGNEQFF. CDR3 DNA sequence: TGTGCCAGCAGCTTAAACCCCTTTTCAGGTAATGAGCAGTTCTTC.

CDR3 in DNA: TGTGCCAGTAGTATGGTTGTAGGGCCCGGGGCCCAGTACTTC. Amino acid sequence: CASSMVVGPGAQYF. The chain links TRBV19 to TRBJ2-5; D is possibly TRBD2 (5 bases). In germline, CDR1 is LNHDA, CDR2 SQIVND (reference sequence). V shed 3 bases and J shed 9 bases, with 17 bases lying between them. The CDR3 covers 14 residues.

This chain joins TRBV29-1 and TRBJ1-3; D might be TRBD1 (5 bases). CDR3 length: 14 residues. Trimming cost V 4 bases and J 4 bases, with 14 bases left between them. The germline V gene encodes CDR1 SQVTM and CDR2 ANQGSEA. This CDR3 is CSVGEPGTGNTIYF. The CDR3 region has the DNA TGCAGCGTTGGGGAGCCAGGGACCGGAAACACCATATATTTT. Full variable domain (outside the CDR3, taken from reference TRBV29-1 and TRBJ1-3): SAVISQKPSRDICQRGTSLTIQCQVDSQVTMMFWYRQQPGQSLTLIATANQGSEATYESGFVIDKFPISRPNLTFSTLTVSNMSPEDSSIYLCSVGEPGTGNTIYFGEGSWLTVV.

The chain is built from TRBV2 and TRBJ1-3; D may be TRBD1 (6 bases). Trimming shortened V by 6 bases and J by 0 bases, and 12 bases separated the two germline ends. Per the germline V gene, CDR1 is SNHLY and CDR2 is FYNNEI. The CDR3 has 15 residues. The CDR3 DNA is TGTGCCAGCAGCGAGGGACACTTCTCTGGAAACACCATATATTTT. Its protein product is CASSEGHFSGNTIYF.

The rearrangement uses TRBV28 and TRBJ2-7; 7 positions match TRBD2. CDR1 and CDR2 from the germline V gene are MDHEN and SYDVKM. This CDR3 is built from 15 residues. V gave up 6 bases and J gave up 3 bases; unmatched junction bases: 11. The CDR3: CASRRPAGRGYEQYF. The CDR3 DNA follows: TGTGCCAGCAGGCGACCCGCTGGGAGGGGCTACGAGCAGTACTTC.

This clone was seen more than once but under ten times. CDR3 nucleotide sequence: TGTGCCAGCAGCCCGGACAGGACCTCCGCCTACGAGCAGTACTTC. The encoded protein is CASSPDRTSAYEQYF. The rearrangement links TRBV11-3 to TRBJ2-7, with 7 positions matching TRBD1. This CDR3 has 15 residues. Trimming cost V 5 bases and J 2 bases; bases outside gene matches: 9. The V gene's germline CDR1 is SGHNT and CDR2 YENEEA.

V is TRBV5-1 and J is TRBJ1-1; TRBD1 aligns across 8 bases. This CDR3 is built from 15 residues. Germline values: CDR1 SGHRS, CDR2 YFSETQ. V shed 2 bases, J shed 1 base, and the junction held 4 bases outside the gene matches. CDR3 amino acids: CASSLGQGTNTEAFF. The CDR3 DNA reads as TGCGCCAGCAGCTTAGGACAGGGAACGAACACTGAAGCTTTCTTT.

A few counts support this clone. The chain couples TRBV18 to TRBJ1-1; 8 nucleotides line up with TRBD1. CDR1 KGHSH and CDR2 LQKENI come from the germline V gene. CDR3 length: 13 amino acids. J was trimmed by 5 bases and V by 6 bases; bases with no gene match: 5. DNA of the CDR3: TGTGCCAGCTCCCAGGACAGGGTGACTGAAGCTTTCTTT. Amino acid sequence: CASSQDRVTEAFF.

J is TRBJ2-2 and V is TRBV1; TRBD2 is the table's D call and was not checked against the DNA. TRBV1 is a documented pseudogene. The CDR3 loop spans 16 amino acids. The CDR3 protein is CASSPLTESGTGELFF. CDR3 bases: TGCGCCAGCAGCCCCCTGACGGAGTCGGGCACCGGGGAGCTGTTTTTT.

This clone was recorded a few times. The CDR3 sequence: CASSLNSGPYNEQFF. CDR3 DNA sequence: TGTGCCAGCAGCTTAAATAGCGGACCCTACAATGAGCAGTTCTTC. This sequence joins TRBV11-3 and TRBJ2-1; the D gene is possibly TRBD2 (6 bases). This CDR3 has 15 amino acids. Germline assignment: CDR1 SGHNT and CDR2 YENEEA. Trimming pared 2 bases from V and 2 bases from J, leaving 10 bases between.

Only a few counts were recorded for this clone. The chain is built from TRBV28 and TRBJ2-5, with D maybe TRBD1 (6 bases). This CDR3 is built from 14 residues. Germline CDR1 MDHEN, CDR2 SYDVKM. With 7 bases removed from V and 0 bases from J, the gap between germline ends came to 12 bases. For the CDR3, the DNA is TGTGCCAGCAACTCCGGGACAAACCAAGAGACCCAGTACTTC. Translation: CASNSGTNQETQYF.

By proportion, this clone is medium-sized. The chain carries TRBV28 and TRBJ2-1; tentative D call: TRBD2 (6 bases). Per the germline V gene, CDR1 is MDHEN and CDR2 is SYDVKM. The CDR3 covers 12 residues. CDR3 DNA sequence: TGTGTCACAGCGGGTCCTTGGTATGAGCAGTTCTTC. Translation gives CVTAGPWYEQFF.

This clone has only a few counts. The chain couples TRBV6-8 to TRBJ2-1; TRBD2 matches 9 bases. Trimming removed 0 bases from V and 4 bases from J; junction bases left unmatched: 4. The CDR3 length is 16 residues. The germline V gene has CDR1 MNHGY and CDR2 SAAAGT. CDR3 protein: CASSYSASGAYNEQFF. In DNA, the CDR3 is TGTGCCAGCAGTTACTCGGCTAGCGGGGCATACAATGAGCAGTTCTTC.

The chain combines TRBV15 with TRBJ2-1, with D possibly TRBD2 on 5 matching bases. Germline CDR1 LNHNV, CDR2 YYDKDF (reference sequence). The V end lost 4 bases, the J end lost 7 bases, and 17 bases lay between the germline ends. The CDR3 runs 15 residues. The CDR3 here is CATSNPAGLSNEQFF. CDR3 nucleotide sequence: TGTGCCACCAGCAACCCCGCAGGACTTTCGAATGAGCAGTTCTTC.

This clone was detected only a few times. The CDR3 loop is CASRTVNSYEQYF. CDR3 DNA sequence: TGTGCCAGCCGTACAGTCAACTCCTACGAGCAGTACTTC. This chain connects TRBV6-8 to TRBJ2-7, with unresolved D. V lost 8 bases to trimming and J lost 0 bases, with 11 bases between them. The CDR3 has 13 residues. Germline V CDR1 and CDR2: MNHGY, SAAAGT.

This clone was seen repeatedly, ten times or more. The J gene is TRBJ1-6, the V gene TRBV11-3, with D tentatively TRBD1 (5 bases). Per germline, CDR1 SGHNT and CDR2 YENEEA. Trimming shortened V by 4 bases and J by 13 bases, and 17 bases separated the two germline ends. The CDR3 is made up of 14 amino acids. The CDR3 is CASSSDGAVEPLHF. CDR3 in DNA: TGTGCCAGCAGCTCCGACGGGGCCGTTGAGCCCCTCCACTTT.

This clone turned up a few times. The chain combines TRBV9 with TRBJ2-2, with 11 nucleotides matching TRBD2. There are 17 residues in the CDR3. The germline CDR1 and CDR2 sequences are SGDLS and YYNGEE. With 4 bases clipped from V and 5 bases from J, the junction kept 10 bases outside the gene matches. CDR3 DNA: TGTGCCAGCAGCATATCACTAGCGGGAGCGGGTACCGGGGAGCTGTTTTTT. The encoded protein is CASSISLAGAGTGELFF.

Only a few counts were recorded for this clone. Other nucleotide sequences in the sample specify the same CDR3. This chain links TRBV11-3 with TRBJ2-7; 7 bases align to TRBD2. The trim removed 4 bases at V and 1 base at J, leaving 4 bases unmatched. The CDR3 loop spans 14 amino acids. Germline V lookup: CDR1 SGHNT, CDR2 YENEEA. CDR3 DNA: TGTGCCAGCAGCTCGCGGGGGAGGTCCTACGAGCAGTACTTC. It yields the protein CASSSRGRSYEQYF.

The chain uses TRBV7-2 and TRBJ2-2; D unclear. The CDR3 consists of 13 residues. Germline CDR1 and CDR2: SGHTA and FQGNSA. The V end lost 2 bases, the J end lost 3 bases, and 4 bases lay between the germline ends. CDR3 amino acids: CASSLYDTGELFF. CDR3 coding DNA: TGTGCCAGCAGCTTATATGACACCGGGGAGCTGTTTTTT.

This clone was detected many times. The chain couples TRBV11-3 to TRBJ1-2; 10 bases align to TRBD1. The CDR3 length is 15 residues. Looked up from germline, CDR1 is SGHNT and CDR2 is YENEEA. V trimming: 5 bases; J trimming: 8 bases; junction bases outside the gene matches: 11. DNA for the CDR3: TGTGCCAGCAGCCCACCCGCAGACAGGGGGCACGGCTACACCTTC. Translated: CASSPPADRGHGYTF.

J is TRBJ1-5 and V is TRBV29-1; D gene unclear. This CDR3 spans 16 amino acids. Trimming cost V 7 bases and J 0 bases, with 19 bases left between them. Germline V gives CDR1 SQVTM, CDR2 ANQGSEA. For the CDR3, the DNA is TGCAGCGCCCGAGTGGGGTCTCTCGTTAGCAATCAGCCCCAGCATTTT. Its translation is CSARVGSLVSNQPQHF.

The table lists this clone with a few counts. CDR3 DNA sequence: TGTGCCAGCAGCTTAGGGGGAGGGACAGGCCTTCAGTACTTC. Amino acid sequence: CASSLGGGTGLQYF. The rearrangement uses TRBV11-3 and TRBJ2-7; maybe TRBD1 (8 bases). This CDR3 has 14 residues. Trimming pared 1 base from V and 10 bases from J, leaving 17 bases between. Germline V CDR1 and CDR2: SGHNT, YENEEA. Full variable domain (rest looked up from reference TRBV11-3 and TRBJ2-7): EAGVVQSPRYKIIEKKQPVAFWCNPISGHNTLYWYLQNLGQGPELLIRYENEEAVDDSQLPKDRFSAERLKGVDSTLKIQPAELGDSAVYLCASSLGGGTGLQYFGPGTRLTVT.

V is TRBV19 and J is TRBJ1-3; 8 bases line up with TRBD1. This CDR3 has 18 amino acids. Germline CDR1 is LNHDA and CDR2 is SQIVND (reference sequence). The trim removed 6 bases at V and 0 bases at J, leaving 13 bases unmatched. Here the CDR3 DNA reads TGTGCCAGTAGCGCGACCGGGACAGGAAGACCCTCTGGAAACACCATATATTTT. The encoded protein is CASSATGTGRPSGNTIYF.